This section outlines one T cell receptor (beta chain) sequence together with its context. This clone was counted only a few times. Its recognized antigen is unknown. Base-call qualities are not available, and no considerably larger clone is one nucleotide away. Participants in the prospective study were enrolled through a virtual design, were aged roughly 18 to 100 years, and lived in fewer than 30 United States geographic areas. Cohort assignment in the prospective study relied on participant-reported clinical history from a screening survey and a study questionnaire. For ImmuneRACE Cohort 3, a participant was defined as recovered based on two consecutive negative NP/OP PCR tests, clearance by a healthcare professional, or resolution of symptoms. Each participant in the prospective study had whole blood, serum and a nasopharyngeal or oropharyngeal swab collected by mobile phlebotomists. Prospective study participants could optionally give additional blood draws and questionnaires over an approximately two-month period. Blood samples from the prospective study were shipped frozen or at room temperature prior to DNA extraction.

The source of the sample is a study of blood T cell repertoires in COVID-19 (dated by TCRdb to about 2020). About the full investigation: Samples covering the acute and convalescent phases of COVID-19 were provided by collaborators in the United States, Italy and Spain. The material from the prospective study consisted of cDNA or gDNA derived from T cells, B-cell-depleted T cells, or PBMCs. The dataset comprised deeply sampled blood TCRbeta repertoires from subjects exposed to, actively infected with, or recovered from COVID-19. The repertoires were released in a freely available public database intended as a resource for research on the immune response to SARS-CoV-2. Samples came from the ongoing ImmuneRACE study (first 160 participants) plus 1,254 subjects from 6 global collaborators. Sample metadata almost always included a de-identified subject ID, COVID-19 status, age in years and sex. HLA class I and class II types, where available, came from metadata supplied by the sample provider rather than from assay-based typing. Paper-wide results and their limitations: Clinical and demographic metadata were provided uncurated, with the amount varying by source and participant.

TCRbeta CDR3 regions were amplified from genomic DNA using the immunoSEQ Assay, a bias-controlled multiplex PCR. As for how the authors treated the data: Within the assay, amplification of reference gene primers was used to estimate how many nucleated cells each sample contained. To quantify the absolute abundance of each unique TCRbeta CDR3 rearrangement, sequence reads were collapsed and filtered. For each sample, productive Simpson clonality was calculated as the square root of Simpson's diversity index over productive rearrangements. TCRdb retrieved this table from immuneACCESS and kept in-frame rearrangements only. Not all clones are present; in checked studies, unresolved V genes account for under half, and no reason is known for the remainder. V and J calls and clone size are copied from that table; D and trimming were computed from the DNA. Counted in this sample were 490,000 or so clones; roughly nine tenths of them appeared once. The ten largest clones take up roughly 8.5% of the sample.

The receptor's source is a woman aged 55-75 years who had recovered from COVID-19. Specimen: PBMCs or T cells enriched from blood (not recorded which).

The CDR3 protein is CASSPPGFDAGELFF. The DNA is as follows: TGTGCCAGTAGTCCCCCAGGGTTCGACGCCGGGGAGCTGTTTTTT. The receptor chain draws on TRBV19 and TRBJ2-2, with TRBD1 tentatively as D gene (5 bases match). The CDR3 has 15 amino acids, counting the end cysteine and phenylalanine. Only the CDR3 region is kept as DNA, spanning 45 bases read in frame from base 1. V is shortened by 5 bases, J by 6 bases, and the region joining them spans 16 bases. CDR1 and CDR2, looked up from the germline V gene (reference sequence), are LNHDA and SQIVND. The entire variable domain, with the stretches around the CDR3 drawn from the reference TRBV19 and TRBJ2-2 proteins, is DGGITQSPKYLFRKEGQNVTLSCEQNLNHDAMYWYRQDPGQGLRLIYYSQIVNDFQKGDIAEGYSVSREKKESFPLTVTSAQKNPTAFYLCASSPPGFDAGELFFGEGSRLTVL.